Listed here are 25 T cell receptor beta chains from one sample, sequenced in a study of cytomegalovirus exposure and HLA in healthy donors. The PCR used 60 Vbeta and 13 Jbeta primers. Only in-frame clones appear in the TCRdb table, and some are missing; sequencing was by immunoSEQ multiplex PCR. The table lists about 200,000 clones, 80% to 90% of them singletons. The source material was PBMCs. The receptors originated from a woman in her thirties in good health and CMV-seronegative.

This chain links TRBV14 with TRBJ2-1; 7 bases line up with TRBD2. This CDR3 has 15 amino acids. With 3 bases clipped from V and 2 bases from J, the junction kept 4 bases outside the gene matches. Germline CDR1 reads SGHDN; CDR2 reads FVKESK. CDR3 region: CASSQSSGAYNEQFF. The CDR3 coding sequence is TGTGCCAGCAGCCAGTCCAGCGGGGCCTACAATGAGCAGTTCTTC.

The gene calls are TRBV10-2 and TRBJ2-2; 10 bases are shared with TRBD2. This CDR3 is 14 amino acids long. V was pared by 10 bases and J by 6 bases, with 8 bases of the junction left unmatched. The germline V gene has CDR1 WSHSY and CDR2 SAAADI. CDR3: CATSSGRGPGELFF. CDR3 DNA sequence: TGCGCCACCTCTAGCGGGAGAGGTCCCGGGGAGCTGTTTTTT.

The rearrangement joins TRBV2 to TRBJ2-3; 11 bases fit TRBD1. V lost 1 base, J lost 1 base, and 1 base stayed unmatched. Germline assignment: CDR1 SNHLY and CDR2 FYNNEI. The CDR3 runs 16 residues. The CDR3 nucleotides read TGTGCCAGCAGTGAAGGGACAGGGGGCGGCACAGATACGCAGTATTTT. Translated: CASSEGTGGGTDTQYF.

This chain joins TRBV4-1 and TRBJ2-7; 8 nucleotides align to TRBD2. Looked up from germline, CDR1 is MGHRA and CDR2 is YSYEKL. J gave up 6 bases and V 4 bases, and 8 bases lay outside the gene matches. The CDR3 runs to 14 residues. CDR3 residues: CASSRPGGPGEQYF. CDR3 DNA: TGCGCCAGCAGCCGTCCGGGAGGGCCTGGCGAGCAGTACTTC.

This clone was counted a single time. This chain connects TRBV6-5 to TRBJ2-1; 7 bases map to TRBD2. The CDR3 sequence is 16 residues long. Germline V lookup: CDR1 MNHEY, CDR2 SVGAGI. The trim removed 2 bases at V and 10 bases at J, leaving 14 bases unmatched. The CDR3 DNA follows: TGTGCCAGCAGTTACGGGGTTGGTTCGGGGGGAAGGGAGCAGTTCTTC. Protein: CASSYGVGSGGREQFF.

The rearrangement joins TRBV19 to TRBJ2-1; TRBD1 matches 9 bases. In germline, CDR1 is LNHDA, CDR2 SQIVND (reference sequence). J gave up 2 bases and V 8 bases, and 1 base lay outside the gene matches. The CDR3 covers 13 residues. CDR3 sequence (DNA): TGTGCCAGTGGGGACAGGGCCTACAATGAGCAGTTCTTC. Translated, it gives CASGDRAYNEQFF.

This chain uses TRBV7-9 with TRBJ1-2; a possible D gene is TRBD1 (5 bases). V gave up 0 bases and J gave up 4 bases, with 9 bases separating them. Germline V CDR1 and CDR2: SEHNR, FQNEAQ (reference sequence). The length of the CDR3 is 14 residues. The CDR3, as DNA: TGTGCCAGCAGCTTAGCAGGGGTGGTCTATGGCTACACCTTC. Its translation: CASSLAGVVYGYTF. Looking up the rest from reference TRBV7-9 and TRBJ1-2 gives the full variable domain: DTGVSQNPRHKITKRGQNVTFRCDPISEHNRLYWYRQTLGQGPEFLTYFQNEAQLEKSRLLSDRFSAERPKGSFSTLEIQRTEQGDSAMYLCASSLAGVVYGYTFGSGTRLTVV.

This clone was observed a single time. V usage is TRBV7-9 and J usage is TRBJ2-7, with 7 bases that match TRBD2. The CDR3 runs to 12 residues. Germline assignment: CDR1 SEHNR and CDR2 FQNEAQ (reference sequence). V lost 2 bases and J lost 7; bases outside the gene matches: 2. This CDR3 reads CASSLPGLEQYF. In DNA form, the CDR3 reads TGTGCCAGCAGCTTACCGGGACTAGAGCAGTACTTC.

The rearrangement uses TRBV6-1 and TRBJ1-1; D remains unclear. The CDR3 covers 13 residues. V was trimmed by 1 base and J by 5 bases, leaving 8 bases between them. The germline V gene encodes CDR1 MNHNS and CDR2 SASEGT. CDR3 nucleotide sequence: TGTGCCAGCAGTGAAGACACGTGGACTGAAGCTTTCTTT. As protein: CASSEDTWTEAFF.

V and J are TRBV7-9 and TRBJ2-2; D unresolved. V was pared by 5 bases and J by 5 bases, with 18 bases between. Germline V gene sequence: CDR1 SEHNR, CDR2 FQNEAQ (reference sequence). This CDR3 region has 16 residues. The CDR3 loop is CASSPSVGAGTGELFF. CDR3 DNA sequence: TGTGCCAGCAGCCCCTCGGTCGGAGCTGGGACCGGGGAGCTGTTTTTT.

The chain links TRBV28 to TRBJ2-2; tentative D call: TRBD2 (5 bases). The CDR3 covers 19 residues. CDR1 is MDHEN and CDR2 is SYDVKM in the germline V gene. V lost 2 bases and J lost 1, with 20 bases in between. DNA of the CDR3: TGTGCCAGCAGTTTAACTTGGGGAGTGGCCGGCCGGAACACCGGGGAGCTGTTTTTT. Its translation is CASSLTWGVAGRNTGELFF.

The chain links TRBV11-3 to TRBJ2-5, with D possibly being TRBD1 (6 bases). CDR3 length: 13 amino acids. V was trimmed by 3 bases and J by 2 bases, leaving 7 bases between them. Germline CDR1 is SGHNT and CDR2 is YENEEA. The CDR3 DNA is TGTGCCAGCAGCTTGGACAGTCAAGAGACCCAGTACTTC. It encodes CASSLDSQETQYF.

This clone showed up just once. J is TRBJ2-5 and V is TRBV5-1; 9 nucleotides match TRBD2. The DNA end is more similar to TRBJ2-7, so the J call may be wrong. Germline-derived CDR1 and CDR2 are SGHRS and YFSETQ. This CDR3 comprises 15 residues. The CDR3 is CASSLVVAGAYEQYF. The CDR3 region has the DNA TGCGCCAGCAGCTTGGTAGTAGCGGGGGCCTACGAGCAGTACTTC.

The rearrangement joins TRBV4-1 to TRBJ2-5; TRBD1 matches 7 bases. The J call is in doubt because the DNA end fits TRBJ2-7 better. Germline loops: CDR1 MGHRA, CDR2 YSYEKL. This CDR3 region has 16 residues. CDR3 residues: CASSAQQGSDLYEQYF. Written as DNA, the CDR3 is TGCGCCAGCAGCGCTCAACAGGGGTCGGACCTCTACGAGCAGTACTTC.

V is TRBV7-6 and J is TRBJ1-4, with D uncertain. V dropped 5 bases and J dropped 3 bases, with 7 bases sitting between them. This CDR3 is built from 13 residues. CDR1 SGHVS and CDR2 FNYEAQ come from the germline V gene. The CDR3 reads CASSPVANEKLFF. The CDR3 DNA is TGTGCCAGCAGCCCCGTCGCTAATGAAAAACTGTTTTTT.

This rearrangement joins TRBV5-6 to TRBJ2-3; no definite D call. CDR1 is SGHDT, CDR2 YYEEEE, per germline. V lost 4 bases to trimming and J lost 2 bases, with 8 bases between them. This CDR3 is 13 amino acids long. The DNA for the CDR3 is TGTGCCAGCAGCACTTTCTACACAGATACGCAGTATTTT. Translating gives CASSTFYTDTQYF.

V usage is TRBV29-1 and J usage is TRBJ2-1; D may be TRBD2 (6 bases). CDR1 SQVTM and CDR2 ANQGSEA come from the germline V gene. The CDR3 runs to 15 residues. V shed 0 bases and J shed 5 bases, with 14 bases lying between them. CDR3 DNA sequence: TGCAGCGTTGAAGATCGGCAGCGGGCGAACAATGAGCAGTTCTTC. Its protein is CSVEDRQRANNEQFF.

V usage is TRBV7-3 and J usage is TRBJ2-1; 10 bases are a match to TRBD2. The length of the CDR3 is 15 residues. Losses at the gene ends were 5 bases for V and 4 bases for J; bases not matched to a gene: 5. Germline CDR1 SGHTA, CDR2 FQGTGA. In DNA form, the CDR3 reads TGTGCCAGCAGCCCCAGCGGGAGGGCTTACAATGAGCAGTTCTTC. Amino acids: CASSPSGRAYNEQFF.

The chain has TRBV6-6 and TRBJ2-5; a weak D match, TRBD2 (6 bases). TRBJ2-7 explains the end of the DNA better; the J call may be wrong. Germline assignment: CDR1 MNHNY and CDR2 SVGAGI (reference sequence). The CDR3 is 15 amino acids. CDR3: CASSYSGGSSYEQYF. The CDR3 DNA sequence: TGTGCCAGCAGTTACTCGGGGGGAAGTTCCTACGAGCAGTACTTC.

V usage is TRBV7-9 and J usage is TRBJ2-2, with 11 bases fitting TRBD1. The germline gives CDR1 SEHNR, CDR2 FQNEAQ (reference sequence). CDR3 length equals 17 residues. Trimming cost V 5 bases and J 8 bases; bases outside gene matches: 13. The CDR3 here is CASSQARGQGAAGELFF. The CDR3 bases are TGTGCCAGCAGCCAAGCTCGCGGACAGGGGGCAGCGGGGGAGCTGTTTTTT.

J is TRBJ2-7 and V is TRBV6-6; 9 nucleotides line up with TRBD1. Losses at the gene ends were 2 bases for V and 1 base for J; bases not matched to a gene: 3. CDR1 and CDR2 from the germline V gene are MNHNY and SVGAGI (reference sequence). This CDR3 is built from 15 residues. Here the CDR3 reads CASSYEGTGSYEQYF. The CDR3 DNA reads as TGTGCCAGCAGTTACGAAGGGACAGGGTCCTACGAGCAGTACTTC.

This clone was seen a single time. The CDR3: CASSFDSTHEQYF. The CDR3 coding sequence is TGTGCCAGCAGTTTCGACAGTACCCACGAGCAGTACTTC. J is TRBJ2-7 and V is TRBV27, with a tentative D call TRBD1 (5 bases). Germline CDR1 is MNHEY and CDR2 is SMNVEV (reference sequence). The CDR3 is 13 amino acids. V was cut by 3 bases and J by 5 bases, with 11 bases left in between.

The table lists this clone with a few counts. The rearrangement joins TRBV28 to TRBJ1-2, with D possibly TRBD1 on 6 matching bases. The germline V gene has CDR1 MDHEN and CDR2 SYDVKM. Trimming took 5 bases from V and 4 from J, leaving 20 bases between them. CDR3 length: 16 residues. This chain's CDR3 is CASSAPLGTPSYGYTF. CDR3 sequence (DNA): TGTGCCAGCAGTGCCCCCCTAGGGACACCGTCCTATGGCTACACCTTC.

This chain connects TRBV28 to TRBJ1-1, with D possibly TRBD1 on 6 matching bases. Trimming left V 3 bases short and J 3 bases short, with 8 bases between. The CDR3 loop spans 13 amino acids. Germline values: CDR1 MDHEN, CDR2 SYDVKM. This CDR3 reads CASSLDSYTEAFF. In DNA, the CDR3 is TGTGCCAGCAGTTTGGACAGCTACACTGAAGCTTTCTTT.

This clone was found a few times. The V and J genes are TRBV4-1 and TRBJ2-3, with D possibly matching TRBD2 (6 bases). This CDR3 is built from 16 residues. The germline V gene encodes CDR1 MGHRA and CDR2 YSYEKL. V lost 4 bases, J lost 3 bases, and 17 bases lay in between. The CDR3 reads CASSPVPGLWTDTQYF. In DNA, the CDR3 is TGCGCCAGCAGCCCAGTACCGGGACTGTGGACAGATACGCAGTATTTT.